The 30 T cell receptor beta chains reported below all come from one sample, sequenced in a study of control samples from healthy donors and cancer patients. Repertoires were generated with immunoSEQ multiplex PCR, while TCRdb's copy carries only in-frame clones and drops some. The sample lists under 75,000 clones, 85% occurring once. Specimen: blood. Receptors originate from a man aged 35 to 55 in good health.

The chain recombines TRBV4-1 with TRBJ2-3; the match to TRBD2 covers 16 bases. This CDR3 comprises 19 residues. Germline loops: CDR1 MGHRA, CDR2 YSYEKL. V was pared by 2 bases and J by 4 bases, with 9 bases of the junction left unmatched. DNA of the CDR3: TGCGCCAGCAGCCAAAGCGGGACTAGCGGGAGGGCCGCCGCAGATACGCAGTATTTT. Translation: CASSQSGTSGRAAADTQYF.

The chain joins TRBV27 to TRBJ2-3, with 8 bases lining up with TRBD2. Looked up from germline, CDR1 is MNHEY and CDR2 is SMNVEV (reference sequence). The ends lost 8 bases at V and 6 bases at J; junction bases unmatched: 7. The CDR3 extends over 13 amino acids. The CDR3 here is CASSRGGLDTQYF. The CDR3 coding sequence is TGTGCCAGCTCCCGGGGGGGCTTGGATACGCAGTATTTT.

The DNA of the CDR3 is TGTGCCAGCAGCTGGGATTATCGGCAAGAGACCCAGTACTTC. Protein sequence: CASSWDYRQETQYF. This rearrangement joins TRBV5-8 to TRBJ2-5; D not certain. This CDR3 region has 14 residues. V was trimmed by 3 bases and J by 2 bases, leaving 11 bases between them. The germline CDR1 and CDR2 sequences are SGHTS and YDEGEE.

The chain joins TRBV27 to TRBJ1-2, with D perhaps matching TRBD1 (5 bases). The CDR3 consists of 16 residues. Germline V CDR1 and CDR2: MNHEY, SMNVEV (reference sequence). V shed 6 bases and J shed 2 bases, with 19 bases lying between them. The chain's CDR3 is CASSRSGVRANYGYTF. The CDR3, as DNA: TGTGCCAGCAGCCGGAGTGGGGTCAGGGCGAACTATGGCTACACCTTC.

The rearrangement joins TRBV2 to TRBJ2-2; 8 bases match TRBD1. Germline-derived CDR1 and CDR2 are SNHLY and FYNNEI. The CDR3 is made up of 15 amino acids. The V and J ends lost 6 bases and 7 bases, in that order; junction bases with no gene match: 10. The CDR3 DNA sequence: TGTGCCAGCAGCCGGGACAGGACTCTCAGCGGGGAGCTGTTTTTT. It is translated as CASSRDRTLSGELFF.

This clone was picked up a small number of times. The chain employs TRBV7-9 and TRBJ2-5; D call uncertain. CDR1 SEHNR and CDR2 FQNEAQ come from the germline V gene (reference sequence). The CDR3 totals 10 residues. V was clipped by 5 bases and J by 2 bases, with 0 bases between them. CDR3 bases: TGTGCCAGCAGCCAAGAGACCCAGTACTTC. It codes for CASSQETQYF.

The DNA of the CDR3 is TGTGCCAGCAGCCCGATATCAGTACTACGCGGGGGGGCCAGGACCCAGTACTTC. As protein: CASSPISVLRGGARTQYF. V and J are TRBV7-8 and TRBJ2-5; TRBD2 agrees at 9 bases. The CDR3 totals 18 residues. Trimming took 5 bases from V and 7 from J; bases not matched to a gene: 20. CDR1 SGHVS and CDR2 FQNEAQ come from the germline V gene.

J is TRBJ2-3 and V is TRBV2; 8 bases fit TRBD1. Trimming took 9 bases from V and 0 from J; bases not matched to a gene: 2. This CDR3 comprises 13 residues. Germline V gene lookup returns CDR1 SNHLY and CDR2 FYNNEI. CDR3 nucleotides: TGTGCCAGGAGGGACAGGAGCACAGATACGCAGTATTTT. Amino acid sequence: CARRDRSTDTQYF.

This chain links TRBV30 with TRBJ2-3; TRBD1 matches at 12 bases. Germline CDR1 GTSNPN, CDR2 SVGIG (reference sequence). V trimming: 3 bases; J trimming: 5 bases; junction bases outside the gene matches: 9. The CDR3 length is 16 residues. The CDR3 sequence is CAWRKGQGAVGDTQYF. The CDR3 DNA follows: TGTGCCTGGAGAAAGGGACAGGGGGCAGTGGGAGATACGCAGTATTTT.

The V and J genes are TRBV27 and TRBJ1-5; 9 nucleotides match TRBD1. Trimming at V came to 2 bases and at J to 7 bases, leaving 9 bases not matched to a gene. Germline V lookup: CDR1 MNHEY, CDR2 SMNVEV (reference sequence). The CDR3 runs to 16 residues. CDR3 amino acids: CASSLIGTGPGQPQHF. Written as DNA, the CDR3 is TGTGCCAGCAGTTTAATCGGGACAGGGCCCGGCCAGCCCCAGCATTTT.

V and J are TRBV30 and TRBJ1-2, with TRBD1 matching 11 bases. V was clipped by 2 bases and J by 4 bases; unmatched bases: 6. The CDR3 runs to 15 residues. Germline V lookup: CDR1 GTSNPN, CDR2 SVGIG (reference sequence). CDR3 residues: CAWSPRDRGSYGYTF. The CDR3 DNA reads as TGTGCCTGGAGTCCAAGGGACAGGGGGTCCTATGGCTACACCTTC. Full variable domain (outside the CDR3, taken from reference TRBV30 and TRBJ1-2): SQTIHQWPATLVQPVGSPLSLECTVEGTSNPNLYWYRQAAGRGLQLLFYSVGIGQISSEVPQNLSASRPQDRQFILSSKKLLLSDSGFYLCAWSPRDRGSYGYTFGSGTRLTVV.

CDR3 nucleotide sequence: TGTGCCAGCAGCTTACGGAGTCATGAAAAACTGTTTTTT. Translated, it gives CASSLRSHEKLFF. V and J are TRBV7-2 and TRBJ1-4; no reliable D call. Trimming removed 2 bases from V and 6 bases from J, with 7 bases in between. This CDR3 has 13 amino acids. Germline CDR1 reads SGHTA; CDR2 reads FQGNSA.

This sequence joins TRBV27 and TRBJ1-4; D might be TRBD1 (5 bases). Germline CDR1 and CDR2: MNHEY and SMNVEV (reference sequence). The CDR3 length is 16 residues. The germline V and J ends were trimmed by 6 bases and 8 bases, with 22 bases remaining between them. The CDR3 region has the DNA TGTGCCAGCAGCCCTACGGCGGGCAGGGATTTGGAAAAACTGTTTTTT. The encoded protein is CASSPTAGRDLEKLFF.

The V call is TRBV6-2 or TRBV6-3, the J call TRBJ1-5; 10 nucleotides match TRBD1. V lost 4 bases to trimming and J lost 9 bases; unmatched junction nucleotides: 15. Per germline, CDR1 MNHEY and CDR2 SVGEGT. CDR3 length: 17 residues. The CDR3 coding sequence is TGTGCCAGCAGTTTAATACCGGGACAGGGGTCCCACGGGCCCCAGCATTTT. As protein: CASSLIPGQGSHGPQHF.

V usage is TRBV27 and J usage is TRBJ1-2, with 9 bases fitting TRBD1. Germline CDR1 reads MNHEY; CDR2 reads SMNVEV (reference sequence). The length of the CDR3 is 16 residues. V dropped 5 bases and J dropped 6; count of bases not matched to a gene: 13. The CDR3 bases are TGTGCCAGCAGTCCAACAGGGACAGGGAAAATTAATGGCTACACCTTC. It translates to CASSPTGTGKINGYTF.

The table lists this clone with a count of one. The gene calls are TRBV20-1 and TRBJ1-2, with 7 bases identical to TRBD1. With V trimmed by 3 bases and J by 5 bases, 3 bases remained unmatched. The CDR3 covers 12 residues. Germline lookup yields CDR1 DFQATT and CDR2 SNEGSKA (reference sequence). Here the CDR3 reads CSASRQGYGYTF. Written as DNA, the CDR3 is TGCAGTGCTAGTAGACAGGGTTATGGCTACACCTTC.

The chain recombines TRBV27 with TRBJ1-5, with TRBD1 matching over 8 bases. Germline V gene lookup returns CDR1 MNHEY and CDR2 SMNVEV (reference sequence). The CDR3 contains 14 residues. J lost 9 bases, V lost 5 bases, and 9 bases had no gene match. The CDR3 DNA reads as TGTGCCAGCAGTGGTGCAGGGGGCTACGGGCCCCAGCATTTT. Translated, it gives CASSGAGGYGPQHF.

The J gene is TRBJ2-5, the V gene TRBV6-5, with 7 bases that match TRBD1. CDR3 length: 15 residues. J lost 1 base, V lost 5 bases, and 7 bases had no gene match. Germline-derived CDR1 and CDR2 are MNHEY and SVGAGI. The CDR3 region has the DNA TGTGCCAGCAGTCACCCTCGGACAGGCCAAGAGACCCAGTACTTC. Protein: CASSHPRTGQETQYF.

The CDR3 DNA sequence: TGTGCCAGCTCACTGGCTAGACAGGGGGCGTATGAGCAGTTCTTC. It specifies CASSLARQGAYEQFF. The chain carries TRBV18 and TRBJ2-1, with 10 bases identical to TRBD1. Losses at the gene ends were 4 bases for V and 8 bases for J; bases not matched to a gene: 8. This CDR3 has 15 amino acids. Germline V gene lookup returns CDR1 KGHSH and CDR2 LQKENI.

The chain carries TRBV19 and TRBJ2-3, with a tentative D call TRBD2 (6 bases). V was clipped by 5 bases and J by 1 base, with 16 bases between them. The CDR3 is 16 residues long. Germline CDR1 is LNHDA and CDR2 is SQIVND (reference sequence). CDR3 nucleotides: TGTGCCAGTAGTCCAGTCTTGACTAGGGGCACAGATACGCAGTATTTT. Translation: CASSPVLTRGTDTQYF.

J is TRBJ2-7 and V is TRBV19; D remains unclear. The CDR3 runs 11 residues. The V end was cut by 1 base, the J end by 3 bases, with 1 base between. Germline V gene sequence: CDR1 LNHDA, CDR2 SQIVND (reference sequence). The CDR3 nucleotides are TGTGCCAGTAGTATAGGCTACGAGCAGTACTTC. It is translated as CASSIGYEQYF.

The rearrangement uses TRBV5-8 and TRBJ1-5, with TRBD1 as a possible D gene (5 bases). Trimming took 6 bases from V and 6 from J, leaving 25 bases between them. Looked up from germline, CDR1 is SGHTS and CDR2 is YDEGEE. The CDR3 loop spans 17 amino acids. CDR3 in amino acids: CASTLYGTAFLSQPQHF. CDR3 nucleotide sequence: TGTGCCAGCACGCTTTACGGGACTGCTTTTTTGAGTCAGCCCCAGCATTTT.

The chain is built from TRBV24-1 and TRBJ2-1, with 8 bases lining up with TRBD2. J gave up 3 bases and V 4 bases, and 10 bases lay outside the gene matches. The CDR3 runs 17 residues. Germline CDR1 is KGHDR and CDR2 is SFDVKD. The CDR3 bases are TGTGCCACCAGTGACCCTGGGACTAGGAGTAACTACAATGAGCAGTTCTTC. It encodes CATSDPGTRSNYNEQFF.

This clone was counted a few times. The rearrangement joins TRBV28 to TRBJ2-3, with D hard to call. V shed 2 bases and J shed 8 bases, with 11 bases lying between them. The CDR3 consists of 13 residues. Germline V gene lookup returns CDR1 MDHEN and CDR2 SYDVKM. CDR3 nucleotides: TGTGCCAGCAGTTTACTCCACTCGGGTACGCAGTATTTT. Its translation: CASSLLHSGTQYF.

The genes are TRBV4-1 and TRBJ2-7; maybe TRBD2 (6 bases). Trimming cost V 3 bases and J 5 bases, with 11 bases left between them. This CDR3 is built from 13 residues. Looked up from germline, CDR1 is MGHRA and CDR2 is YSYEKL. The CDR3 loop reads CASSHSTSNEQYF. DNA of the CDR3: TGCGCCAGCAGCCACTCGACTAGTAACGAGCAGTACTTC.

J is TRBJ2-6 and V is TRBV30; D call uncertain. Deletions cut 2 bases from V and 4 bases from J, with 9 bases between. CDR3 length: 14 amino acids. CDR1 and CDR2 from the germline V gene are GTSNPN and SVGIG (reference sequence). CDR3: CAWSRVPGANVLTF. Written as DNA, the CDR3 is TGTGCCTGGAGTAGGGTCCCCGGGGCCAACGTCCTGACTTTC. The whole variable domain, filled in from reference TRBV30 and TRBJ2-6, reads SQTIHQWPATLVQPVGSPLSLECTVEGTSNPNLYWYRQAAGRGLQLLFYSVGIGQISSEVPQNLSASRPQDRQFILSSKKLLLSDSGFYLCAWSRVPGANVLTFGAGSRLTVL.

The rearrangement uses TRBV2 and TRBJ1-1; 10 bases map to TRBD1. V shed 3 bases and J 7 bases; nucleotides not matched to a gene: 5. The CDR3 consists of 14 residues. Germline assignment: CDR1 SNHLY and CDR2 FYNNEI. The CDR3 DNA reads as TGTGCCAGCAGTGAGACAGGGGGCCGGAGTGAAGCTTTCTTT. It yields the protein CASSETGGRSEAFF.

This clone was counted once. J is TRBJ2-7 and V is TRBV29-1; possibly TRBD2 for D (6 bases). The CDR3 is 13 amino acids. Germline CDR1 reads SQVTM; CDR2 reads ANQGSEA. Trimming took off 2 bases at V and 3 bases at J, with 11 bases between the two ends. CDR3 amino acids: CSVERGGHYEQYF. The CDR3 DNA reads TGCAGCGTTGAAAGGGGAGGTCACTACGAGCAGTACTTC.

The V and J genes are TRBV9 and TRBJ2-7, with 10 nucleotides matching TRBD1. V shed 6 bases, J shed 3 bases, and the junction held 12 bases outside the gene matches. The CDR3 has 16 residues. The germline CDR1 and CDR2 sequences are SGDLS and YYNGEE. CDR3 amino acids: CASTGGVGTGVYEQYF. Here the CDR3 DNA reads TGTGCCAGCACCGGGGGGGTGGGGACAGGGGTCTACGAGCAGTACTTC.

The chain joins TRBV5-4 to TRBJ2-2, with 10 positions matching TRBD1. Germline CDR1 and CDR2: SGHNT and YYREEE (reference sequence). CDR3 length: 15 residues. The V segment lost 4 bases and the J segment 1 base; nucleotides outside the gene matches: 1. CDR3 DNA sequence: TGTGCCAGCAGCCGGGACAGGGGGAACACCGGGGAGCTGTTTTTT. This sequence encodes CASSRDRGNTGELFF. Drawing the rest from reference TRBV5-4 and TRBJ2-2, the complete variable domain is ETGVTQSPTHLIKTRGQQVTLRCSSQSGHNTVSWYQQALGQGPQFIFQYYREEENGRGNFPPRFSGLQFPNYSSELNVNALELDDSALYLCASSRDRGNTGELFFGEGSRLTVL.